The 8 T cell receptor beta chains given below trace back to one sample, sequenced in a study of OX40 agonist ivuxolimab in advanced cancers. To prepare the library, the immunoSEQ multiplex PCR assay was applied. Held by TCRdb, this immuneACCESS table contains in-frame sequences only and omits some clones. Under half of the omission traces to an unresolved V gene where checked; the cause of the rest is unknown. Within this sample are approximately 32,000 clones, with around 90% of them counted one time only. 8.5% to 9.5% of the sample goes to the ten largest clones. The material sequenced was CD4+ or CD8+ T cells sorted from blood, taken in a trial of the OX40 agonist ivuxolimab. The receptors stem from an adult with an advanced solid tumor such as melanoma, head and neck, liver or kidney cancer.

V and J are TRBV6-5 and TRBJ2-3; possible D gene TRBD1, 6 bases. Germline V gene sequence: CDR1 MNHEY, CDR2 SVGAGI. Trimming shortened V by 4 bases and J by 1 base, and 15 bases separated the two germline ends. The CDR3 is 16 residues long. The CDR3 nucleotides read TGTGCCAGCAGTTCTTGGGGGCGGGTTGGCACAGATACGCAGTATTTT. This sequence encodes CASSSWGRVGTDTQYF.

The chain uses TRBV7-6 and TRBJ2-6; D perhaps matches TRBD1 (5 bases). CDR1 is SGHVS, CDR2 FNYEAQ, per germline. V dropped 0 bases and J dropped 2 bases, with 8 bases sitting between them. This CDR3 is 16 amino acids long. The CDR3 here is CASSLAWGPGANVLTF. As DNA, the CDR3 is TGTGCCAGCAGCTTAGCGTGGGGCCCTGGGGCCAACGTCCTGACTTTC.

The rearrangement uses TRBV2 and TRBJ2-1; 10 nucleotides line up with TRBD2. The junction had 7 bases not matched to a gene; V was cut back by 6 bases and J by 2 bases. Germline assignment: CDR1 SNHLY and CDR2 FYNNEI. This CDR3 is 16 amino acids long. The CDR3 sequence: CASSTGLATTYNEQFF. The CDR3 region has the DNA TGTGCCAGCAGCACGGGACTAGCGACTACCTACAATGAGCAGTTCTTC.

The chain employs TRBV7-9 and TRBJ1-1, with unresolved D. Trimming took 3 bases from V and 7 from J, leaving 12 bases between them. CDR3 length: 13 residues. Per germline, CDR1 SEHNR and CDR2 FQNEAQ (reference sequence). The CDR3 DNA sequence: TGTGCCAGCAGCTTTTCGCGAAGTAATGAAGCTTTCTTT. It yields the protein CASSFSRSNEAFF.

The DNA for the CDR3 is TGTGCCAGCAGCTTAGCACAGAACACTGAAGCTTTCTTT. Amino acid sequence: CASSLAQNTEAFF. The V and J genes are TRBV7-2 and TRBJ1-1, with D uncertain. This CDR3 has 13 residues. Germline CDR1 SGHTA, CDR2 FQGNSA. Trimming left V 0 bases short and J 1 base short, with 3 bases between.

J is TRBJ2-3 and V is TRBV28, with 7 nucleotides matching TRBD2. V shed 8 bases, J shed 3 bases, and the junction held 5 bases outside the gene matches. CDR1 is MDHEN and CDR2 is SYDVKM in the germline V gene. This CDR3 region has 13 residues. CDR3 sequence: CASLGLLTDTQYF. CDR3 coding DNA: TGTGCCAGCTTGGGACTATTAACAGATACGCAGTATTTT.

The CDR3 loop is CASSLDLGTDTQYF. The CDR3 coding sequence is TGTGCCAGCAGCTTAGATCTAGGGACAGATACGCAGTATTTT. The chain employs TRBV11-3 and TRBJ2-3; D remains ambiguous. CDR3 size: 14 residues. The germline V gene has CDR1 SGHNT and CDR2 YENEEA. The ends were cut back, 0 bases at V and 3 bases at J, with 7 bases in the middle.

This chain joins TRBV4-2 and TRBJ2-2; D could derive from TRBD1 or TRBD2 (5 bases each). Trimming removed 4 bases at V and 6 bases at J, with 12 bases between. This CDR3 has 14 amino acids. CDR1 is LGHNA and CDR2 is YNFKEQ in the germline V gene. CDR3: CASSRRGAAGELFF. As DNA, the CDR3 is TGTGCCAGCAGCCGGCGAGGGGCGGCCGGGGAGCTGTTTTTT.